This TCR beta chain was captured in a study of T cells after posttransplantation cyclophosphamide. A marrow graft followed busulfan-fludarabine conditioning, with cyclophosphamide on days +3 and +4. Only in-frame clones appear in the TCRdb table, and some are missing; sequencing was by immunoSEQ multiplex PCR. The table lists about 42,000 clones, around 90% of them singletons. In germline, CDR1 is MGHRA, CDR2 YSYEKL. The CDR3 contains 15 residues. The trim removed 2 bases at V and 4 bases at J, leaving 7 bases unmatched. The sequence was collected from a male patient aged 55-69 years who received an allogeneic stem cell transplant from a related donor and was CMV-positive. Some T cells here may be from the graft donor. This chain uses TRBV4-1 with TRBJ1-2; 7 bases line up with TRBD1. The material was PBMCs, obtained 62 days after allogeneic stem cell transplant with posttransplant cyclophosphamide. DNA of the CDR3: TGCGCCAGCAGCCAACTCGGACAGGAGGTCTATGGCTACACCTTC. Its translation is CASSQLGQEVYGYTF.